The 13 T cell receptor beta chains reported below all come from one sample, sequenced in a study of blood T cell repertoires in COVID-19. Clones were read by immunoSEQ multiplex PCR, and TCRdb kept only the in-frame ones, dropping some. The repertoire holds some 260,000 clones, with more than 75% as singletons. The sequencing input was peripheral blood. These receptors came from a woman between 40 and 50 years old who had recovered from COVID-19.

V gene TRBV6-5 combines with J gene TRBJ2-2, with 10 bases lining up with TRBD2. Trimming removed 0 bases from V and 7 bases from J; junction bases left unmatched: 5. The CDR3 extends over 16 amino acids. Germline CDR1 MNHEY, CDR2 SVGAGI. The CDR3 DNA sequence: TGTGCCAGCAGTTACTCGCCTAGCGGGAGTGTCGGGGAGCTGTTTTTT. This codes for CASSYSPSGSVGELFF.

In its sample, this clone was seen a few times. The rearrangement uses TRBV28 and TRBJ1-1, with D possibly being TRBD1 (5 bases). Trimming stripped 1 base from V and 4 bases from J, with 13 bases between. This CDR3 is built from 15 residues. CDR1 is MDHEN, CDR2 SYDVKM, per germline. In DNA, the CDR3 is TGTGCCAGCAGTTTATCCGGGGGGTGGGGCACTGAAGCTTTCTTT. Protein product: CASSLSGGWGTEAFF.

The J gene is TRBJ1-1, the V gene TRBV3-1 (or the pseudogene TRBV3-2); D is ambiguous. CDR3 length: 15 residues. Germline CDR1 reads LGHDT; CDR2 reads YNNKEL (reference sequence). V was cut by 0 bases and J by 1 base, with 9 bases left in between. CDR3: CASSQDLAGNTEAFF. Here the CDR3 DNA reads TGTGCCAGCAGCCAAGATTTGGCAGGGAACACTGAAGCTTTCTTT.

This chain uses TRBV12-3 or TRBV12-4 with TRBJ2-1, with 13 nucleotides matching TRBD2. The V gene end was trimmed by 11 bases and the J gene end by 7 bases; junction bases not matched to a gene: 5. CDR3 size: 13 residues. CDR3 sequence reads: CAEGLAGRNEQFF. The CDR3 bases are TGTGCCGAGGGACTAGCGGGAAGGAATGAGCAGTTCTTC.

V gene TRBV3-1 (or the pseudogene TRBV3-2) combines with J gene TRBJ2-1; 7 bases are shared with TRBD1. This CDR3 has 13 residues. Per germline, CDR1 LGHDT and CDR2 YNNKEL (reference sequence). The trim removed 0 bases at V and 11 bases at J, leaving 4 bases unmatched. The CDR3 here is CASSQDWDSQQFF. CDR3 sequence (DNA): TGTGCCAGCAGCCAAGACTGGGACAGTCAGCAGTTCTTC.

This chain connects TRBV18 to TRBJ2-5, with 7 bases aligning to TRBD2. Trimming at V came to 3 bases and at J to 4 bases, leaving 8 bases not matched to a gene. CDR3 length: 15 residues. In germline, CDR1 is KGHSH, CDR2 LQKENI. This CDR3 reads CASSPLPSGPETQYF. DNA for the CDR3: TGTGCCAGCTCACCCCTCCCTAGCGGACCAGAGACCCAGTACTTC.

V is TRBV29-1 and J is TRBJ2-3; weak D call: TRBD2 (6 bases). This CDR3 has 13 amino acids. The germline V gene has CDR1 SQVTM and CDR2 ANQGSEA. Trimming cost V 1 base and J 1 base, with 6 bases left between them. The CDR3 DNA sequence: TGCAGCGTTGAAGCGGGGGGCACAGATACGCAGTATTTT. Protein: CSVEAGGTDTQYF.

This chain uses TRBV10-3 with TRBJ1-3; D possibly corresponds to TRBD1 (5 bases). The germline CDR1 and CDR2 sequences are ENHRY and SYGVKD. The CDR3 sequence is 15 residues long. Trimming cost V 2 bases and J 4 bases, with 12 bases left between them. The CDR3 nucleotides read TGTGCCATCAGTGAGGGCAGGGCCATCGGAAACACCATATATTTT. It specifies CAISEGRAIGNTIYF.

The chain combines TRBV7-9 with TRBJ1-2, with TRBD1 as a possible D gene (5 bases). V shed 6 bases and J shed 4 bases, with 24 bases lying between them. Per the germline V gene, CDR1 is SEHNR and CDR2 is FQNEAQ (reference sequence). There are 17 residues in the CDR3. CDR3 coding DNA: TGTGCCAGCAGGCCCGCCGGGGGAGGACCCCGCCCCTATGGCTACACCTTC. The encoded protein is CASRPAGGGPRPYGYTF.

This chain links TRBV3-1 (or the pseudogene TRBV3-2) with TRBJ2-4, with 11 bases that match TRBD2. This CDR3 is 20 amino acids long. Germline CDR1 and CDR2: LGHDT and YNNKEL (reference sequence). J lost 1 base, V lost 0 bases, and 11 bases had no gene match. CDR3: CASSQDRGVAGGVAKNIQYF. As DNA, the CDR3 is TGTGCCAGCAGCCAAGATCGAGGGGTAGCGGGAGGGGTTGCCAAAAACATTCAGTACTTC.

The chain carries TRBV7-9 and TRBJ2-1; 10 bases match TRBD2. Per the germline V gene, CDR1 is SEHNR and CDR2 is FQNEAQ (reference sequence). V gave up 5 bases and J gave up 8 bases; unmatched junction bases: 15. This CDR3 is 17 amino acids long. This CDR3 reads CASSTSPGVAGGYEQFF. The CDR3 region has the DNA TGTGCCAGCAGCACGTCCCCCGGGGTAGCGGGAGGATATGAGCAGTTCTTC.

This clone was detected only once. This chain joins TRBV10-3 and TRBJ1-1, with D possibly TRBD1 on 6 matching bases. Looked up from germline, CDR1 is ENHRY and CDR2 is SYGVKD. The CDR3 is made up of 14 amino acids. Trimming cost V 6 bases and J 4 bases, with 15 bases left between them. CDR3: CAIRATGVGTEAFF. The CDR3 coding sequence is TGTGCCATCAGGGCGACAGGAGTGGGCACTGAAGCTTTCTTT.

The chain uses TRBV7-9 and TRBJ2-5, with TRBD2 identical over 9 bases. V dropped 6 bases and J dropped 2; count of bases not matched to a gene: 7. The V gene's germline CDR1 is SEHNR and CDR2 FQNEAQ (reference sequence). CDR3 length: 15 amino acids. CDR3 bases: TGTGCCAGCAGTCGGGGCGGGAGGGGTCAAGAGACCCAGTACTTC. Encoded protein: CASSRGGRGQETQYF.